This is a list of T cell receptor beta chains from one sample in a study of response to subunit inactivated influenza vaccine. MiXCR was run by TCRdb on the RT-PCR reads, yielding one entry per CDR3 protein. The sample records just over 300,000 distinct CDR3 sequences, over 20% being singletons. The input for sequencing was PBMCs from blood, taken less than 22 months after vaccination. The source of these receptors is a man between 50 and 70 years old who received an inactivated influenza vaccine. CDR3s leave out the opening cysteine and the closing phenylalanine or tryptophan. Fields, in order: V gene, J gene, CDR3 length, D gene, CDR3 protein. A D gene is named only where the DNA matches it firmly.

V gene: TRBV13; J gene: TRBJ1-6; CDR3 length: 14; D gene: TRBD1; CDR3 protein: ASSATGAPYNSPLH
V gene: TRBV20-1; J gene: TRBJ1-4; CDR3 length: 14; D gene: .; CDR3 protein: SASGQYTGANEKLF
V gene: TRBV29-1; J gene: TRBJ1-4; CDR3 length: 11; D gene: .; CDR3 protein: SGGGGQNEKLF
V gene: TRBV7-9; J gene: TRBJ1-6; CDR3 length: 13; D gene: TRBD1; CDR3 protein: ASSQQGSDNSPLH
V gene: TRBV11-2; J gene: TRBJ2-6; CDR3 length: 13; D gene: TRBD1; CDR3 protein: ASSEGTDGANVLT
V gene: TRBV5-1; J gene: TRBJ1-1; CDR3 length: 12; D gene: .; CDR3 protein: ASSLGQTNTEAF
V gene: TRBV23-1; J gene: TRBJ2-1; CDR3 length: 14; D gene: TRBD2; CDR3 protein: ASSQSVTSYFNEQF
V gene: TRBV2; J gene: TRBJ2-3; CDR3 length: 14; D gene: TRBD2; CDR3 protein: ASRTGLAGGTDTQY
V gene: TRBV7-8; J gene: TRBJ1-1; CDR3 length: 12; D gene: TRBD1; CDR3 protein: ASSLADRGTLAF
V gene: TRBV7-9; J gene: TRBJ1-1; CDR3 length: 13; D gene: .; CDR3 protein: ASSLLGGRGTEAF
V gene: TRBV6-1; J gene: TRBJ1-5; CDR3 length: 12; D gene: TRBD1; CDR3 protein: ASAGTGVGQPQH
V gene: TRBV28; J gene: TRBJ1-2; CDR3 length: 14; D gene: .; CDR3 protein: ASRPYFTSANYGYT
V gene: TRBV28; J gene: TRBJ1-2; CDR3 length: 12; D gene: .; CDR3 protein: ASSPGRNNYGYT
V gene: TRBV14; J gene: TRBJ1-1; CDR3 length: 12; D gene: .; CDR3 protein: ASSQKLSGAEAF
V gene: TRBV6-6; J gene: TRBJ2-3; CDR3 length: 9; D gene: .; CDR3 protein: ASSYTNTQY
V gene: TRBV28; J gene: TRBJ1-5; CDR3 length: 17; D gene: .; CDR3 protein: ASSFMATKGRWGNQPQH
V gene: TRBV20-1; J gene: TRBJ2-1; CDR3 length: 14; D gene: TRBD1; CDR3 protein: SATGVRAGGAYEQF
V gene: TRBV20-1; J gene: TRBJ2-3; CDR3 length: 15; D gene: TRBD2; CDR3 protein: SARALSGPPSTDTQY
V gene: TRBV5-1; J gene: TRBJ1-1; CDR3 length: 12; D gene: TRBD1; CDR3 protein: ASSSGQGNTEAF
V gene: TRBV5-5; J gene: TRBJ1-2; CDR3 length: 12; D gene: .; CDR3 protein: ASSVYRAPHGYT
V gene: TRBV6-6; J gene: TRBJ2-1; CDR3 length: 8; D gene: .; CDR3 protein: ASTGEGQF
V gene: TRBV3-1; J gene: TRBJ2-3; CDR3 length: 18; D gene: TRBD2; CDR3 protein: ASSQDTAGGPSLWANTQY
V gene: TRBV11-1; J gene: TRBJ2-1; CDR3 length: 14; D gene: .; CDR3 protein: ASSLASRSTYNEQF
V gene: TRBV12-3/TRBV12-4; J gene: TRBJ2-5; CDR3 length: 14; D gene: TRBD2; CDR3 protein: ASSLELAGRQETQY
V gene: TRBV12-3/TRBV12-4; J gene: TRBJ1-5; CDR3 length: 10; D gene: .; CDR3 protein: ASSLQDQPQH
V gene: TRBV6-2/TRBV6-3; J gene: TRBJ2-5; CDR3 length: 16; D gene: TRBD2; CDR3 protein: ASSYVGGLAEAQETQY
V gene: TRBV27; J gene: TRBJ1-1; CDR3 length: 11; D gene: .; CDR3 protein: ASSLWGSTEAF
V gene: TRBV30; J gene: TRBJ1-2; CDR3 length: 11; D gene: .; CDR3 protein: AWSVGWQYGYT
V gene: TRBV24-1; J gene: TRBJ1-1; CDR3 length: 15; D gene: .; CDR3 protein: ATSGFKFSALNTEAF
V gene: TRBV4-1; J gene: TRBJ2-1; CDR3 length: 16; D gene: .; CDR3 protein: ASSQVWRGAAREDEQF
V gene: TRBV12-3/TRBV12-4; J gene: TRBJ2-1; CDR3 length: 12; D gene: TRBD2; CDR3 protein: ASSFGGSGIEQF
V gene: TRBV12-3/TRBV12-4; J gene: TRBJ1-1; CDR3 length: 12; D gene: .; CDR3 protein: ASSFTGSRTEAF
V gene: TRBV20-1; J gene: TRBJ1-1; CDR3 length: 12; D gene: .; CDR3 protein: SARDAQGDTEAF
V gene: TRBV19; J gene: TRBJ1-5; CDR3 length: 13; D gene: .; CDR3 protein: ASSIISRGTQPQH
V gene: TRBV7-2; J gene: TRBJ2-7; CDR3 length: 11; D gene: .; CDR3 protein: ASSSQTPGEQY
V gene: TRBV7-2; J gene: TRBJ2-5; CDR3 length: 12; D gene: .; CDR3 protein: ASSLGRAGETQY
V gene: TRBV12-3/TRBV12-4; J gene: TRBJ1-2; CDR3 length: 12; D gene: TRBD1; CDR3 protein: ASRRTGSPYGYT
V gene: TRBV6-5; J gene: TRBJ2-1; CDR3 length: 12; D gene: .; CDR3 protein: ASSYSRQNNEQF
V gene: TRBV12-3/TRBV12-4; J gene: TRBJ1-2; CDR3 length: 12; D gene: TRBD1; CDR3 protein: ASSKGTGAYGYT
V gene: TRBV28; J gene: TRBJ1-2; CDR3 length: 13; D gene: .; CDR3 protein: ARAGGGGGKYDYT
V gene: TRBV2; J gene: TRBJ2-1; CDR3 length: 12; D gene: TRBD1; CDR3 protein: ASSYQTGYNEQF
V gene: TRBV9; J gene: TRBJ2-1; CDR3 length: 14; D gene: TRBD2; CDR3 protein: ASSGLAGWDYNEQF
V gene: TRBV7-9; J gene: TRBJ2-5; CDR3 length: 14; D gene: .; CDR3 protein: ASSLGDLWAQETQY
V gene: TRBV14; J gene: TRBJ2-2; CDR3 length: 11; D gene: .; CDR3 protein: ASSQHNTGELF
V gene: TRBV12-3/TRBV12-4; J gene: TRBJ2-1; CDR3 length: 12; D gene: .; CDR3 protein: ASSLSLRYNEQF
V gene: TRBV2; J gene: TRBJ1-1; CDR3 length: 13; D gene: .; CDR3 protein: ASSADRFMVGEAF
V gene: TRBV7-2; J gene: TRBJ1-4; CDR3 length: 12; D gene: .; CDR3 protein: ASSLLGINEKLF
V gene: TRBV7-9; J gene: TRBJ2-1; CDR3 length: 12; D gene: TRBD1; CDR3 protein: ASSFVTGGNEQF
V gene: TRBV20-1; J gene: TRBJ1-2; CDR3 length: 14; D gene: TRBD1; CDR3 protein: SATQPQGAGSYGYT
V gene: TRBV5-1; J gene: TRBJ1-1; CDR3 length: 11; D gene: .; CDR3 protein: ASSLQGFAEAF
V gene: TRBV19; J gene: TRBJ2-1; CDR3 length: 14; D gene: TRBD1; CDR3 protein: ASSIILPDRAGEQF
V gene: TRBV12-3/TRBV12-4; J gene: TRBJ2-2; CDR3 length: 13; D gene: .; CDR3 protein: ASSLGGSQGGELF
V gene: TRBV12-3/TRBV12-4; J gene: TRBJ2-1; CDR3 length: 12; D gene: TRBD1; CDR3 protein: ASRSGQGFNEQF